A single sample gave rise to the 3 T cell receptor beta chains below, sequenced in a study of blood T cell repertoires in COVID-19. This table comes from immunoSEQ multiplex PCR, and its TCRdb copy is limited to in-frame clones, with some not included. The sample comprises 150,000 to 160,000 clones, 84% of which are singletons, and roughly 9.8% rests with the top ten. Sequencing used peripheral blood. Every receptor here comes from a woman aged 45-65 years with acute or convalescent COVID-19.

The V call is TRBV5-1, the J call TRBJ2-7; 7 bases align to TRBD1. This CDR3 comprises 14 residues. With V trimmed by 0 bases and J by 5 bases, 5 bases remained unmatched. Germline V gives CDR1 SGHRS, CDR2 YFSETQ. CDR3 sequence (DNA): TGCGCCAGCAGCTTGGGACAGGGCTTTAACGAGCAGTACTTC. This encodes CASSLGQGFNEQYF.

V gene TRBV19 combines with J gene TRBJ1-5; D is possibly TRBD1 (5 bases). This CDR3 is built from 15 residues. Per the germline V gene, CDR1 is LNHDA and CDR2 is SQIVND (reference sequence). Trimming pared 3 bases from V and 7 bases from J, leaving 16 bases between. In DNA, the CDR3 is TGTGCCAGTAGTATCCTAGGGCAGGGTGTCCAGCCCCAGCATTTT. Amino acids: CASSILGQGVQPQHF. Variable domain in full (rest from reference TRBV19 and TRBJ1-5): DGGITQSPKYLFRKEGQNVTLSCEQNLNHDAMYWYRQDPGQGLRLIYYSQIVNDFQKGDIAEGYSVSREKKESFPLTVTSAQKNPTAFYLCASSILGQGVQPQHFGDGTRLSIL.

This CDR3 reads CASSSVSSGVTGELFF. The CDR3 DNA reads TGTGCCAGCAGCTCGGTGTCTAGCGGGGTCACCGGGGAGCTGTTTTTT. The chain uses TRBV9 and TRBJ2-2; 9 positions agree with TRBD2. The CDR3 spans 16 residues. CDR1 SGDLS and CDR2 YYNGEE come from the germline V gene. V gave up 4 bases and J gave up 4 bases; unmatched junction bases: 8.